This TCR beta chain was profiled in a study of cytomegalovirus exposure and HLA in healthy donors. The overall study: Out of 300 to 500 genotyped donors, about 76% belonged to the Caucasian-associated ancestry cluster. Notes on the study in general: TCR beta chains associated with HLA were, in a later analysis, more clonally expanded than equally common others. Serostatus for CMV was the only available immune exposure information. More than 150 TCR beta chains were listed as cytomegalovirus-associated.

In regard to this clone: Its antigen is not identified.

V shed 4 bases and J 5 bases; nucleotides not matched to a gene: 7. The CDR3 has 15 amino acids. Germline V gene lookup returns CDR1 SGDLS and CDR2 YYNGEE. The study ran its PCR with 60 Vbeta and 13 Jbeta primers. Clones were read by immunoSEQ multiplex PCR, and TCRdb kept only the in-frame ones, dropping some. The table includes approximately 130,000 clones, approximately 80% detected once. Material for sequencing was PBMCs. The TCR sequence derives from a middle-aged woman in good health and CMV-seronegative. J is TRBJ2-2 and V is TRBV9; TRBD1 aligns across 8 bases. The CDR3 loop is CASSPQGAQTGELFF. CDR3 sequence (DNA): TGTGCCAGCAGCCCCCAGGGGGCGCAAACCGGGGAGCTGTTTTTT.